These T cell receptor beta chains were read from a single sample in a study of T-cell memory formation after mild COVID-19. TCRdb analysed the 5' RACE reads with MiXCR anew, one entry per CDR3 protein. The sample records some 120,000 distinct CDR3 sequences, about 15% being singletons. The sequenced sample was PBMCs or a T cell subset sorted from them (not recorded which). The receptors were sampled from an adult woman who had mild COVID-19 (a few samples of this study predate the infection). Cell type and time point are not known. The conserved cysteine and the conserved F or W are not part of the CDR3 here. The D gene is left open where the match is weak.

CDR3 protein: ASSPRQSNQPQH
V gene: TRBV6-2/TRBV6-3
D gene: NA

CDR3 protein: ASRRQGVYNEQF
V gene: TRBV12-3/TRBV12-4
D gene: TRBD1

CDR3 protein: ASSRMSAGANVLT
V gene: TRBV5-6
D gene: NA

CDR3 protein: ASSSDLLLTDTQY
V gene: TRBV18
D gene: NA

CDR3 protein: ASSSNPGTGRSYEQY
V gene: TRBV6-2/TRBV6-3
D gene: TRBD1

CDR3 protein: ASSLGASGTTEAF
V gene: TRBV12-3/TRBV12-4
D gene: NA

CDR3 protein: ASSKTGGNQPQH
V gene: TRBV6-2/TRBV6-3
D gene: TRBD1

CDR3 protein: ASSWGESYEQY
V gene: TRBV7-8
D gene: NA

CDR3 protein: ASSYSSGTYSSYNEQF
V gene: TRBV6-2/TRBV6-3
D gene: NA

CDR3 protein: ATSEGDGTEAF
V gene: TRBV24-1
D gene: NA

CDR3 protein: ATKTKGENNEQF
V gene: TRBV12-3/TRBV12-4
D gene: NA

CDR3 protein: ATRGLDQNTGELF
V gene: TRBV11-1
D gene: TRBD2

CDR3 protein: ASSRDSYEQY
V gene: TRBV5-1
D gene: NA

CDR3 protein: ASSETSGRDPEQY
V gene: TRBV9
D gene: TRBD2

CDR3 protein: ASRRTVGNTEAF
V gene: TRBV4-1
D gene: NA

CDR3 protein: ASSPGGRGRVTYNEQF
V gene: TRBV12-3/TRBV12-4
D gene: NA